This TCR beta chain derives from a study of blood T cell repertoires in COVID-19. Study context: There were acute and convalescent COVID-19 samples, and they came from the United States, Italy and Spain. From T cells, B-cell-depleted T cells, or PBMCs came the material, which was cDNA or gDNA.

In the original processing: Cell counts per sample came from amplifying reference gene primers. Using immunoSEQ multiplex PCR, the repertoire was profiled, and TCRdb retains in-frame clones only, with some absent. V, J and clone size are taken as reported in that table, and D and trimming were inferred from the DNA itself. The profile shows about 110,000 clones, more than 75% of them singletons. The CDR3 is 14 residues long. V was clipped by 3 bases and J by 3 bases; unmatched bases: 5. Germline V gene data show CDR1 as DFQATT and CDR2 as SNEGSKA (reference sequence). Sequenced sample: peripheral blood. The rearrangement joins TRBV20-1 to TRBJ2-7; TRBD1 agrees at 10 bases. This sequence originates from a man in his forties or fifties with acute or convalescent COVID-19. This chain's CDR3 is CSASRQGAGYEQYF. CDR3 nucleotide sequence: TGCAGTGCTAGTAGACAGGGGGCAGGCTACGAGCAGTACTTC.